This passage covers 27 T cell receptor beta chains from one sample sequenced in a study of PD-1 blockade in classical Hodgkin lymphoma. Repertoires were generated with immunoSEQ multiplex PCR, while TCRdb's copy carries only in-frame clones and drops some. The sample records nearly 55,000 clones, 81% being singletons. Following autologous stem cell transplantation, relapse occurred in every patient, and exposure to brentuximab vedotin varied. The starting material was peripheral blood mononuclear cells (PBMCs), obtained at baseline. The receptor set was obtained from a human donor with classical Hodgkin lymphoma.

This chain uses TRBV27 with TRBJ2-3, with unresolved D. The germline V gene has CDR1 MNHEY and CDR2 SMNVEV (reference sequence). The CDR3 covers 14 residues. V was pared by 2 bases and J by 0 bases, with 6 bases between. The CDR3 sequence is CASSLTQSTDTQYF. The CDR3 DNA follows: TGTGCCAGCAGTTTAACCCAAAGCACAGATACGCAGTATTTT.

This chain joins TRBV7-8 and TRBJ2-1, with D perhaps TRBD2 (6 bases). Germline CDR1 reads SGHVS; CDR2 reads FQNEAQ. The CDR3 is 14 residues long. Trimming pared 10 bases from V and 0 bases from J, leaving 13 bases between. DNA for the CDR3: TGTGCCACAAACGGGGGTAGCTCCTACAATGAGCAGTTCTTC. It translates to CATNGGSSYNEQFF.

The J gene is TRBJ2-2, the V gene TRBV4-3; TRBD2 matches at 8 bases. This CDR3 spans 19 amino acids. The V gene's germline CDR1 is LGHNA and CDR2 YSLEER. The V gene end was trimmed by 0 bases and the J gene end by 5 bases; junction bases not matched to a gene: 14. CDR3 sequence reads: CASSQERPGAGDETGELFF. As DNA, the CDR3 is TGCGCCAGCAGCCAAGAACGTCCGGGAGCGGGAGATGAAACCGGGGAGCTGTTTTTT.

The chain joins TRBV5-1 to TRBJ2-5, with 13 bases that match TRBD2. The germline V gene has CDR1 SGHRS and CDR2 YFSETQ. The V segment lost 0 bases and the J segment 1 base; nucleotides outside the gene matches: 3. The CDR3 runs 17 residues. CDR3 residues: CASSLVGTSGTQETQYF. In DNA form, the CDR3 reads TGCGCCAGCAGCTTGGTAGGGACTAGCGGGACCCAAGAGACCCAGTACTTC.

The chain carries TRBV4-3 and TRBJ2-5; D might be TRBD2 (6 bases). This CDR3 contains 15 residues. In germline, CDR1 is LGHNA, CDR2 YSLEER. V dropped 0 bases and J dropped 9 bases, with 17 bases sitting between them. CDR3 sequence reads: CASSQDPSGFGAQYF. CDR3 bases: TGCGCCAGCAGCCAAGACCCGAGCGGGTTTGGGGCCCAGTACTTC.

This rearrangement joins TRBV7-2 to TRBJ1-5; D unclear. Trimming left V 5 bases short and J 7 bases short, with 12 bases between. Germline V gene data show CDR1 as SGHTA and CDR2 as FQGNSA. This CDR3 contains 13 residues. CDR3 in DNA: TGTGCCAGCAGCGTTTCGGGGAACCAGCCCCAGCATTTT. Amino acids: CASSVSGNQPQHF.

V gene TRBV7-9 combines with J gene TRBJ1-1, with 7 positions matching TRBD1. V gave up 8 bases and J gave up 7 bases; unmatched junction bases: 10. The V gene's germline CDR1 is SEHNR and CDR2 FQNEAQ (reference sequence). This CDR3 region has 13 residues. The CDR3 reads CASGYGTAFEAFF. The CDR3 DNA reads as TGTGCCAGCGGATACGGGACAGCCTTTGAAGCTTTCTTT.

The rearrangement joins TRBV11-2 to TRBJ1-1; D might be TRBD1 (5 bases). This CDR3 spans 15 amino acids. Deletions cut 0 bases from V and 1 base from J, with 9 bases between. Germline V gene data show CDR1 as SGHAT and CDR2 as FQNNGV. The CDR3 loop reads CASSLDRVGNTEAFF. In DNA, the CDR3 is TGTGCCAGCAGCTTAGACAGGGTCGGGAACACTGAAGCTTTCTTT.

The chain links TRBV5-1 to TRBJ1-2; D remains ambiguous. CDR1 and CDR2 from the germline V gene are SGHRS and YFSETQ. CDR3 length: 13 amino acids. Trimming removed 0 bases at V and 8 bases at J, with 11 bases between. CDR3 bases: TGCGCCAGCAGCTTGGGCACCCTTGGAGGCTACACCTTC. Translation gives CASSLGTLGGYTF.

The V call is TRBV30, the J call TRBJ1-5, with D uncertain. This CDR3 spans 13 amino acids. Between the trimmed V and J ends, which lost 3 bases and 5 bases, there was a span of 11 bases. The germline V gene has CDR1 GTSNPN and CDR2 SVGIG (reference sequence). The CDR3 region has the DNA TGTGCCTGGAGAGTAGACGCGCATCAGCCCCAGCATTTT. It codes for CAWRVDAHQPQHF. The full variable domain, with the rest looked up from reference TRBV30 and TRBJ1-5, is SQTIHQWPATLVQPVGSPLSLECTVEGTSNPNLYWYRQAAGRGLQLLFYSVGIGQISSEVPQNLSASRPQDRQFILSSKKLLLSDSGFYLCAWRVDAHQPQHFGDGTRLSIL.

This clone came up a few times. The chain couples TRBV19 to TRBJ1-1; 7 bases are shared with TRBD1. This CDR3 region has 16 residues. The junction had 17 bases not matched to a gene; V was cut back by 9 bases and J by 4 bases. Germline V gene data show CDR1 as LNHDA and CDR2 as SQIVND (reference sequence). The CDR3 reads CASRKGPTGETTEAFF. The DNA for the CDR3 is TGTGCCAGCCGCAAAGGGCCAACAGGGGAGACCACTGAAGCTTTCTTT. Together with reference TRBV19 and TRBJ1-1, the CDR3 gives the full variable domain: DGGITQSPKYLFRKEGQNVTLSCEQNLNHDAMYWYRQDPGQGLRLIYYSQIVNDFQKGDIAEGYSVSREKKESFPLTVTSAQKNPTAFYLCASRKGPTGETTEAFFGQGTRLTVV.

CDR3 region: CASSDYRNYGYTF. The CDR3, as DNA: TGCGCCAGCAGTGACTACAGGAACTATGGCTACACCTTC. The chain combines TRBV10-1 with TRBJ1-2; possible D gene TRBD1, 5 bases. The V end was cut by 3 bases, the J end by 2 bases, with 7 bases between. The CDR3 runs 13 residues. Looked up from germline, CDR1 is WNHNN and CDR2 is SYGVQD (reference sequence).

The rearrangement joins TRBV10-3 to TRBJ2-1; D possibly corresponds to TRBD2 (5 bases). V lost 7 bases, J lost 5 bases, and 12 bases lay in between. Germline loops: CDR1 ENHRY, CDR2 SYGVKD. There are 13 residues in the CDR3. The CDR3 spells CAIMGDTDNEQFF. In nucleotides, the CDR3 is TGTGCCATCATGGGAGATACGGACAATGAGCAGTTCTTC.

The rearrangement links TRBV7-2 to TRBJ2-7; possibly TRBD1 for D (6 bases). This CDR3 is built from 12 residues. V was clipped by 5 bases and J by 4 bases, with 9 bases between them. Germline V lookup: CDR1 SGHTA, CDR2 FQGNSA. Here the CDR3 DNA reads TGTGCCAGCAGCCCCGACAGGTACGAGCAGTACTTC. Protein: CASSPDRYEQYF. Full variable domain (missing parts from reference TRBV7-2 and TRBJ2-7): GAGVSQSPSNKVTEKGKDVELRCDPISGHTALYWYRQSLGQGLEFLIYFQGNSAPDKSGLPSDRFSAERTGGSVSTLTIQRTQQEDSAVYLCASSPDRYEQYFGPGTRLTVT.

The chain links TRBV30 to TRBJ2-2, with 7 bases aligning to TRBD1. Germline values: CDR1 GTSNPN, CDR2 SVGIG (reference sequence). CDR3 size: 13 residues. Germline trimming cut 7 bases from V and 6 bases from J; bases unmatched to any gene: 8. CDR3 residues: CASTARGSGELFF. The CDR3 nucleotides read TGTGCCTCTACAGCCAGGGGGTCCGGGGAGCTGTTTTTT.

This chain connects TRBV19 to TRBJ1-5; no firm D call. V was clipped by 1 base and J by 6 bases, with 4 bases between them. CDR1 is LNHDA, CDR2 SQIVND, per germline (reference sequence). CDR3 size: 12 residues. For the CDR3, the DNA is TGTGCCAGTAGTATAGTACCTCAGCCCCAGCATTTT. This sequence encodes CASSIVPQPQHF.

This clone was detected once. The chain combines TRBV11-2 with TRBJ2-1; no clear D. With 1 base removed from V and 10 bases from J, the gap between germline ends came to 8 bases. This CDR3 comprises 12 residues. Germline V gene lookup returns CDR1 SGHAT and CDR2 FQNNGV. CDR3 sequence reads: CASSLGAPEQFF. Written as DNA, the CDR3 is TGTGCCAGCAGCTTAGGAGCCCCGGAGCAGTTCTTC.

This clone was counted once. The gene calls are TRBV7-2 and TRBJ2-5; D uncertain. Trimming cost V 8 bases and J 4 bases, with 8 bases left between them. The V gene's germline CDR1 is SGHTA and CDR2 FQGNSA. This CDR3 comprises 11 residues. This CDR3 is CASGVRETQYF. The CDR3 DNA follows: TGTGCCAGCGGGGTTCGAGAGACCCAGTACTTC.

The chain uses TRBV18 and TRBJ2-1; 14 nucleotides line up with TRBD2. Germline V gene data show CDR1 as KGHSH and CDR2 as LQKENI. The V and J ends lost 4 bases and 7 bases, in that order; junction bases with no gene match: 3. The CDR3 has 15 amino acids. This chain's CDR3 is CASSLGLAGENEQFF. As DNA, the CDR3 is TGTGCCAGCTCACTGGGACTAGCGGGAGAGAATGAGCAGTTCTTC.

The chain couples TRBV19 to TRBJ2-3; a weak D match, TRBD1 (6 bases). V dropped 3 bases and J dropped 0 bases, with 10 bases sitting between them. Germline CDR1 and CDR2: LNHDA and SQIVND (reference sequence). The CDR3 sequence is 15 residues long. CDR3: CASSIGTGSTDTQYF. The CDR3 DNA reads TGTGCCAGTAGTATCGGCACAGGGAGCACAGATACGCAGTATTTT.

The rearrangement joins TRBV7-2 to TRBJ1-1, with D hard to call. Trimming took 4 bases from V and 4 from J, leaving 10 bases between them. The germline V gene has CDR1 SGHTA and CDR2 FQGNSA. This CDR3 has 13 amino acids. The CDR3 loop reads CASSWTAGTEAFF. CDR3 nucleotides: TGTGCCAGCAGCTGGACCGCGGGCACTGAAGCTTTCTTT. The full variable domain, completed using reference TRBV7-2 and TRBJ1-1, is GAGVSQSPSNKVTEKGKDVELRCDPISGHTALYWYRQSLGQGLEFLIYFQGNSAPDKSGLPSDRFSAERTGGSVSTLTIQRTQQEDSAVYLCASSWTAGTEAFFGQGTRLTVV.

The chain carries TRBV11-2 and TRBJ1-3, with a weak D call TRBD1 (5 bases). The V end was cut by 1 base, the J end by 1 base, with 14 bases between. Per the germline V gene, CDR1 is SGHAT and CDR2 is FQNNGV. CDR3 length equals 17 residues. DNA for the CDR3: TGTGCCAGCAGCTTAGCATTAATACAGGTTTCTGGAAACACCATATATTTT. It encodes CASSLALIQVSGNTIYF.

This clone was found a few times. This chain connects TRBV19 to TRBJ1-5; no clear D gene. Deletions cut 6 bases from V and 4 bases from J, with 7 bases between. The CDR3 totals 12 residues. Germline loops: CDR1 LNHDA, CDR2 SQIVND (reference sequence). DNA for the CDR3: TGTGCCAGTAGCCCACAGAATCAGCCCCAGCATTTT. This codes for CASSPQNQPQHF.

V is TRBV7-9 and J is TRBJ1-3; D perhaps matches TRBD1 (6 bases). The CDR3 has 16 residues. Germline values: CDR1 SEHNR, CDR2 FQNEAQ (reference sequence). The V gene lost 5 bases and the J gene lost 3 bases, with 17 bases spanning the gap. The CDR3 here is CASSPIRQAGGNTIYF. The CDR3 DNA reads TGTGCCAGCAGCCCTATACGACAGGCGGGTGGAAACACCATATATTTT.

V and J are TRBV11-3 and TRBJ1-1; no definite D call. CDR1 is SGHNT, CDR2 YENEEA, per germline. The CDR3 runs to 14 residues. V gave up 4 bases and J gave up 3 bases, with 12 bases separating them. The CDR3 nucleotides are TGTGCCAGCAGCTCCCTCTGGAGTGACACTGAAGCTTTCTTT. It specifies CASSSLWSDTEAFF.

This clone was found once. CDR3 sequence: CASSHYPGEDGYTF. CDR3 coding DNA: TGCGCCAGCAGCCATTATCCCGGAGAGGATGGCTACACCTTC. The J gene is TRBJ1-2, the V gene TRBV4-1; D remains unclear. The V end lost 3 bases, the J end lost 6 bases, and 14 bases lay between the germline ends. From germline, CDR1 is MGHRA and CDR2 YSYEKL. CDR3 length equals 14 residues.

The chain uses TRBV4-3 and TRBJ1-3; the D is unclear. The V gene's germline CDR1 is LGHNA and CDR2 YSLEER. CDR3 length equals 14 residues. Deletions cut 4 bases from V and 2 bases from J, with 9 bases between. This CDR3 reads CASSLTSPGNTIYF. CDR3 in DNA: TGCGCCAGCAGCCTAACAAGCCCTGGAAACACCATATATTTT.